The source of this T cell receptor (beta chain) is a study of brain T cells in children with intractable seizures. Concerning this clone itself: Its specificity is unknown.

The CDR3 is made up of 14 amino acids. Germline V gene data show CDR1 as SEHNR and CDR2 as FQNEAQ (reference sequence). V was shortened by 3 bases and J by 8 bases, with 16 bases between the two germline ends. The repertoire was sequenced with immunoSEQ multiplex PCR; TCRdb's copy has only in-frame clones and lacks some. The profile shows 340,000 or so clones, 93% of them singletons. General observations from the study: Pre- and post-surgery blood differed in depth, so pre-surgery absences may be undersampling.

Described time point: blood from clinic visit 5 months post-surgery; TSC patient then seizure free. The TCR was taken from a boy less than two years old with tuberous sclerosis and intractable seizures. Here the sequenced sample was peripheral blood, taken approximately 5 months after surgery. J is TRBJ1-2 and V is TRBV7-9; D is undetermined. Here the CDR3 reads CASSFTTSLGGYTF. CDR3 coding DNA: TGTGCCAGCAGCTTTACTACCTCCTTAGGGGGCTACACCTTC.